The 29 T cell receptor beta chains presented below share a single source sample, sequenced in a study of CD8+CD57+ T cells in acquired aplastic anemia. CDR3 and TCR beta VDJ profiling relied on a genomic DNA template. MiXCR was run by TCRdb on the reads, yielding one entry per CDR3 protein. The sample lists some 180,000 distinct CDR3 sequences; 40% to 50% were seen once. The sequenced material came from sorted CD4+, CD8+, or CD8+CD57+ T cells (not recorded which) from PBMCs. The receptors come from a human donor in good health.

This clonotype was detected once. The chain recombines TRBV11-1 with TRBJ1-5; 9 bases fit TRBD1. Germline V lookup: CDR1 SGHAT, CDR2 FQDESV (reference sequence). J lost 3 bases, V lost 1 base, and 4 bases had no gene match. The CDR3 has 16 amino acids. The CDR3 DNA reads as TGTGCCAGCAGCTTAGGCCGGACAGGGGTCAATCAGCCCCAGCATTTT. Its translation: CASSLGRTGVNQPQHF.

The CDR3 DNA follows: TGTGCCAGCAGCTTGGGACAGGTGCGCGTTGGGGCCAACGTCCTGACTTTC. Its translation is CASSLGQVRVGANVLTF. The rearrangement joins TRBV11-1 to TRBJ2-6; 8 bases fit TRBD1. Germline lookup yields CDR1 SGHAT and CDR2 FQDESV (reference sequence). With V trimmed by 3 bases and J by 3 bases, 7 bases remained unmatched. The CDR3 extends over 17 amino acids.

The rearrangement uses TRBV9 and TRBJ2-1, with a weak D call TRBD2 (6 bases). The CDR3 runs to 15 residues. Trimming cost V 0 bases and J 3 bases, with 10 bases left between them. CDR1 and CDR2 (germline): SGDLS, YYNGEE. The CDR3 DNA reads as TGTGCCAGCAGCGTAGCTGACGGGAGCTACAATGAGCAGTTCTTC. Translated, it gives CASSVADGSYNEQFF.

The V and J genes are TRBV7-2 and TRBJ2-7, with TRBD1 matching over 8 bases. Per the germline V gene, CDR1 is SGHTA and CDR2 is FQGNSA. The CDR3 runs to 12 residues. V lost 11 bases and J lost 5; bases outside the gene matches: 8. CDR3 loop: CAGTLQGDEQYF. Written as DNA, the CDR3 is TGTGCCGGCACCCTACAGGGGGACGAGCAGTACTTC.

The chain recombines TRBV24-1 with TRBJ2-3; D may correspond to TRBD1 or TRBD2 (5 bases each). The germline CDR1 and CDR2 sequences are KGHDR and SFDVKD. Trimming removed 7 bases from V and 5 bases from J, with 15 bases in between. This CDR3 region has 14 residues. The CDR3 spells CATRDTGAGDTQYF. CDR3 sequence (DNA): TGTGCCACCAGGGACACCGGGGCCGGAGATACGCAGTATTTT.

This clonotype was recorded many times. This chain links TRBV7-2 with TRBJ2-7; 8 positions agree with TRBD2. Germline V gene data show CDR1 as SGHTA and CDR2 as FQGNSA. Trimming removed 0 bases from V and 5 bases from J; junction bases left unmatched: 12. The CDR3 is 17 residues long. The chain's CDR3 is CASSLALSPGLANEQYF. The CDR3 DNA reads TGTGCCAGCAGCTTAGCGCTATCACCCGGACTAGCCAACGAGCAGTACTTC.

This clonotype was counted many times. The chain employs TRBV5-1 and TRBJ2-7; no definite D call. The CDR3 extends over 12 amino acids. Germline CDR1 SGHRS, CDR2 YFSETQ. V shed 5 bases and J shed 5 bases, with 11 bases lying between them. The CDR3 sequence is CASRSANNEQYF. The CDR3 DNA is TGCGCCAGCAGATCTGCGAATAACGAGCAGTACTTC.

This clonotype was counted many times. This chain links TRBV6-1 with TRBJ2-7; a possible D gene is TRBD2 (6 bases). CDR3 length equals 11 residues. V was pared by 7 bases and J by 4 bases, with 8 bases between. Germline V gene sequence: CDR1 MNHNS, CDR2 SASEGT. This CDR3 is CASNGGYEQYF. CDR3 in DNA: TGTGCCAGCAATGGGGGGTACGAGCAGTACTTC.

The J gene is TRBJ2-2, the V gene TRBV18; no firm D call. V shed 7 bases and J shed 5 bases, with 8 bases lying between them. The CDR3 consists of 12 residues. In germline, CDR1 is KGHSH, CDR2 LQKENI. Written as DNA, the CDR3 is TGTGCCAGCTATCCCCAGACCGGGGAGCTGTTTTTT. Its protein product is CASYPQTGELFF. The entire variable domain, with the rest obtained from reference TRBV18 and TRBJ2-2, is as follows: NAGVMQNPRHLVRRRGQEARLRCSPMKGHSHVYWYRQLPEEGLKFMVYLQKENIIDESGMPKERFSAEFPKEGPSILRIQQVVRGDSAAYFCASYPQTGELFFGEGSRLTVL.

This clonotype was recorded a few times. V usage is TRBV5-1 and J usage is TRBJ2-5; D call uncertain. CDR1 SGHRS and CDR2 YFSETQ come from the germline V gene. V was shortened by 2 bases and J by 4 bases, with 12 bases between the two germline ends. There are 14 residues in the CDR3. The CDR3 spells CASSLIGPGETQYF. As DNA, the CDR3 is TGCGCCAGCAGCTTAATAGGCCCTGGAGAGACCCAGTACTTC. The variable domain in full, with the rest retrieved from reference TRBV5-1 and TRBJ2-5, is KAGVTQTPRYLIKTRGQQVTLSCSPISGHRSVSWYQQTPGQGLQFLFEYFSETQRNKGNFPGRFSGRQFSNSRSEMNVSTLELGDSALYLCASSLIGPGETQYFGPGTRLLVL.

This chain uses TRBV7-2 with TRBJ2-7; 8 bases line up with TRBD1. CDR1 and CDR2 from the germline V gene are SGHTA and FQGNSA. Trimming at V came to 10 bases and at J to 5 bases, leaving 10 bases not matched to a gene. The CDR3 is made up of 13 amino acids. The CDR3: CAITPQGANEQYF. DNA for the CDR3: TGTGCCATCACCCCCCAGGGGGCTAACGAGCAGTACTTC.

This clonotype was detected only a few times. The chain carries TRBV25-1 and TRBJ2-5; 7 bases line up with TRBD2. The germline CDR1 and CDR2 sequences are MGHDK and SYGVNS. V shed 2 bases and J 2 bases; nucleotides not matched to a gene: 5. This CDR3 spans 15 amino acids. The CDR3 spells CASSEPAGKQETQYF. DNA for the CDR3: TGTGCCAGCAGTGAACCAGCGGGGAAACAAGAGACCCAGTACTTC.

V and J are TRBV6-2 or TRBV6-3 and TRBJ1-1; D is perhaps TRBD1 (5 bases). V lost 4 bases to trimming and J lost 0 bases, with 15 bases between them. This CDR3 has 16 amino acids. Germline V CDR1 and CDR2: MNHEY, SVGEGT. In nucleotides, the CDR3 is TGTGCCAGCAGTTCCCAATTAGGAGGGGTGAACACTGAAGCTTTCTTT. Protein: CASSSQLGGVNTEAFF.

This clonotype appeared a single time. This chain joins TRBV20-1 and TRBJ2-7; no firm D call. Germline V gene lookup returns CDR1 DFQATT and CDR2 SNEGSKA (reference sequence). The CDR3 runs 9 residues. V was trimmed by 5 bases and J by 9 bases, leaving 8 bases between them. CDR3 sequence reads: CSAWVGQYF. The CDR3 region has the DNA TGCAGTGCTTGGGTAGGGCAGTACTTC.

The chain links TRBV19 to TRBJ1-1; D perhaps matches TRBD1 (6 bases). This CDR3 region has 14 residues. Trimming shortened V by 5 bases and J by 1 base, and 11 bases separated the two germline ends. Germline-derived CDR1 and CDR2 are LNHDA and SQIVND (reference sequence). This chain's CDR3 is CASSHREGNTEAFF. In nucleotides, the CDR3 is TGTGCCAGTAGTCACAGGGAGGGGAACACTGAAGCTTTCTTT.

This sequence joins TRBV7-3 and TRBJ2-7, with 9 nucleotides matching TRBD1. The germline V gene has CDR1 SGHTA and CDR2 FQGTGA. The CDR3 is 17 residues long. V shed 6 bases and J 3 bases; nucleotides not matched to a gene: 15. The CDR3 DNA reads TGTGCCAGCAGGGGAGGGACAGGGTTCGCCGCGATCTACGAGCAGTACTTC. It specifies CASRGGTGFAAIYEQYF.

The V gene is TRBV10-3, the J gene TRBJ2-5; D remains ambiguous. V dropped 11 bases and J dropped 2 bases, with 9 bases sitting between them. From germline, CDR1 is ENHRY and CDR2 SYGVKD. The CDR3 consists of 11 residues. CDR3 in amino acids: CAWAKQETQYF. CDR3 DNA: TGTGCCTGGGCCAAACAAGAGACCCAGTACTTC.

The chain has TRBV11-1 and TRBJ2-1, with D possibly being TRBD1 (5 bases). Germline V CDR1 and CDR2: SGHAT, FQDESV (reference sequence). The CDR3 runs 15 residues. V dropped 5 bases and J dropped 9 bases, with 20 bases sitting between them. The CDR3 DNA follows: TGTGCCAGCAGCGAACGGACACCGGTTGAAGGTGAGCAGTTCTTC. It codes for CASSERTPVEGEQFF.

This clonotype was counted many times. V usage is TRBV29-1 and J usage is TRBJ2-1; D not resolved. This CDR3 contains 15 residues. CDR1 is SQVTM, CDR2 ANQGSEA, per germline. Trimming shortened V by 5 bases and J by 1 base, and 15 bases separated the two germline ends. The CDR3 sequence is CSVSRSKGSYNEQFF. As DNA, the CDR3 is TGCAGCGTTTCGCGCTCCAAAGGGTCCTACAATGAGCAGTTCTTC.

The chain links TRBV2 to TRBJ2-1; 7 bases match TRBD1. From germline, CDR1 is SNHLY and CDR2 FYNNEI. V trimming: 5 bases; J trimming: 15 bases; junction bases outside the gene matches: 13. The CDR3 consists of 13 residues. In DNA form, the CDR3 reads TGTGCCAGCAGTTCCACCGGACAGGAGGTCCTGTTCTTC. It specifies CASSSTGQEVLFF.

This chain connects TRBV7-6 to TRBJ2-7; 14 nucleotides agree with TRBD2. J was trimmed by 0 bases and V by 5 bases; bases with no gene match: 6. CDR1 SGHVS and CDR2 FNYEAQ come from the germline V gene. This CDR3 has 17 amino acids. CDR3: CASSHSGTSGSSYEQYF. In DNA form, the CDR3 reads TGTGCCAGCAGCCACTCCGGGACTAGCGGGAGCTCCTACGAGCAGTACTTC.

J is TRBJ1-1 and V is TRBV20-1; TRBD1 matches 7 bases. V was clipped by 3 bases and J by 1 base; unmatched bases: 5. Germline V lookup: CDR1 DFQATT, CDR2 SNEGSKA (reference sequence). The CDR3 loop spans 14 amino acids. This CDR3 reads CSARRGHRNTEAFF. The CDR3 DNA sequence: TGCAGTGCTAGGAGGGGGCACAGGAACACTGAAGCTTTCTTT.

The chain recombines TRBV9 with TRBJ2-1; no clear D gene. CDR1 is SGDLS, CDR2 YYNGEE, per germline. The CDR3 spans 12 residues. V lost 1 base to trimming and J lost 5 bases, with 4 bases between them. The CDR3 protein is CASSVNDNEQFF. CDR3 nucleotides: TGTGCCAGCAGCGTAAACGACAATGAGCAGTTCTTC.

This clonotype has a single count. This chain links TRBV20-1 with TRBJ2-7; D ambiguous. Germline V gene lookup returns CDR1 DFQATT and CDR2 SNEGSKA (reference sequence). The CDR3 is 11 amino acids. The V gene lost 1 base and the J gene lost 6 bases, with 7 bases spanning the gap. CDR3 sequence (DNA): TGCAGTGCTAGAGCTGGGGTCGAGCAGTACTTC. This sequence encodes CSARAGVEQYF.

The rearrangement links TRBV2 to TRBJ2-7; D not resolved. Germline CDR1 reads SNHLY; CDR2 reads FYNNEI. The V end was cut by 10 bases, the J end by 0 bases, with 19 bases between. The CDR3 is 15 amino acids. The CDR3 nucleotides read TGTGCCACCCACTATAGCACGGCCAGCTCCTACGAGCAGTACTTC. Amino acid sequence: CATHYSTASSYEQYF.

This clonotype ranks as medium-sized. The CDR3 loop is CASTSGGRGYTF. As DNA, the CDR3 is TGTGCCAGTACCTCAGGGGGCCGGGGCTACACCTTC. This sequence joins TRBV19 and TRBJ1-2, with 8 bases aligning to TRBD1. V lost 7 bases and J lost 8; bases outside the gene matches: 6. CDR1 LNHDA and CDR2 SQIVND come from the germline V gene (reference sequence). This CDR3 has 12 amino acids. Drawing the rest from reference TRBV19 and TRBJ1-2, the complete variable domain is DGGITQSPKYLFRKEGQNVTLSCEQNLNHDAMYWYRQDPGQGLRLIYYSQIVNDFQKGDIAEGYSVSREKKESFPLTVTSAQKNPTAFYLCASTSGGRGYTFGSGTRLTVV.

This clonotype was counted only a few times. Sequence at one end of the junction differs from germline and may be a read error. The chain links TRBV11-2 to TRBJ2-1, with 7 bases identical to TRBD2. CDR1 and CDR2 (germline): SGHAT, FQNNGV. The CDR3 length is 15 residues. This CDR3 reads CANSPGAGRRNEQFF. The CDR3 DNA sequence: TGTGCCAACAGCCCAGGAGCGGGACGTCGCAATGAGCAGTTCTTC. Supplemented by reference TRBV11-2 and TRBJ2-1, the full variable domain reads EAGVAQSPRYKIIEKRQSVAFWCNPISGHATLYWYQQILGQGPKLLIQFQNNGVVDDSQLPKDRFSAERLKGVDSTLKIQPAKLEDSAVYLCANSPGAGRRNEQFFGPGTRLTVL.

This clonotype was seen many times. V is TRBV7-8 and J is TRBJ2-7; no clear D gene. The CDR3 has 14 amino acids. V was clipped by 4 bases and J by 0 bases, with 10 bases between them. Per the germline V gene, CDR1 is SGHVS and CDR2 is FQNEAQ. The CDR3 nucleotides read TGTGCCAGCAGCTATAGACGTAACTCCTACGAGCAGTACTTC. This codes for CASSYRRNSYEQYF.

This clonotype was found many times. The V gene is TRBV11-2, the J gene TRBJ1-3; D remains ambiguous. Germline CDR1 and CDR2: SGHAT and FQNNGV. The CDR3 spans 16 residues. V was pared by 6 bases and J by 0 bases, with 15 bases between. The CDR3 spells CASRGGGLSSGNTIYF. In DNA form, the CDR3 reads TGTGCCAGCAGGGGAGGCGGCCTTTCCTCTGGAAACACCATATATTTT.